This T cell receptor (beta chain) was sequenced for a study of cytomegalovirus exposure and HLA in healthy donors. Primers included in the PCR were 60 Vbeta and 13 Jbeta primers. The table came from immunoSEQ multiplex PCR; TCRdb's copy has only in-frame clones and leaves some out. The table includes some 170,000 clones, almost 80% detected once. From germline, CDR1 is LNHDA and CDR2 SQIVND (reference sequence). V was pared by 5 bases and J by 6 bases, with 4 bases of the junction left unmatched. CDR3 length: 15 residues. Specimen: PBMCs. V and J are TRBV19 and TRBJ2-3; 14 bases are a match to TRBD2. The receptor's source is a man in his forties in good health and CMV-seropositive. The CDR3: CASSPGTSGSDTQYF. CDR3 nucleotides: TGTGCCAGTAGTCCTGGGACTAGCGGGAGTGATACGCAGTATTTT.